The 21 T cell receptor beta chains presented below share a single source sample, sequenced in a study of blood T cell repertoires in COVID-19. Method: immunoSEQ multiplex PCR; TCRdb's copy keeps in-frame clones and lacks some. The profile shows some 14,000 clones, roughly 80% of them singletons. Sequencing input: peripheral blood. The receptors stem from a man aged 35 to 55 with active or convalescent COVID-19.

V is TRBV2 and J is TRBJ2-5, with TRBD2 as a possible D gene (5 bases). The germline CDR1 and CDR2 sequences are SNHLY and FYNNEI. Trimming removed 6 bases at V and 5 bases at J, with 19 bases between. The CDR3 runs 15 residues. The CDR3 loop reads CASRLDSGSGETQYF. CDR3 DNA: TGTGCCAGCAGGTTGGACTCAGGTTCGGGGGAGACCCAGTACTTC.

The chain uses TRBV19 and TRBJ2-5; D is perhaps TRBD2 (6 bases). CDR1 is LNHDA and CDR2 is SQIVND in the germline V gene (reference sequence). This CDR3 is built from 13 residues. Deletions cut 1 base from V and 7 bases from J, with 10 bases between. The CDR3, as DNA: TGTGCCAGTAGTATAGCGGGGGATGGGACCCAGTACTTC. Encoded protein: CASSIAGDGTQYF.

J is TRBJ2-5 and V is TRBV5-6, with a tentative D call TRBD1 (5 bases). Germline V gene data show CDR1 as SGHDT and CDR2 as YYEEEE. The V gene lost 3 bases and the J gene lost 1 base, with 13 bases spanning the gap. The CDR3 contains 15 residues. The CDR3 sequence is CASSSPWGGQETQYF. The DNA of the CDR3 is TGTGCCAGCAGCTCCCCTTGGGGCGGCCAAGAGACCCAGTACTTC. Combining the CDR3 with reference TRBV5-6 and TRBJ2-5 gives the whole variable domain DAGVTQSPTHLIKTRGQQVTLRCSPKSGHDTVSWYQQALGQGPQFIFQYYEEEERQRGNFPDRFSGHQFPNYSSELNVNALLLGDSALYLCASSSPWGGQETQYFGPGTRLLVL.

This clone showed up just a few times. The chain is built from TRBV6-6 and TRBJ1-5, with TRBD1 as a possible D gene (5 bases). Germline CDR1 and CDR2: MNHNY and SVGAGI (reference sequence). The CDR3 is 16 amino acids. V was pared by 6 bases and J by 0 bases, with 15 bases between. In DNA form, the CDR3 reads TGTGCCAGCAGCTTAACGGGGGGGAATAGCAATCAGCCCCAGCATTTT. Protein product: CASSLTGGNSNQPQHF.

The rearrangement uses TRBV28 and TRBJ1-6; D is unresolved. V was cut by 5 bases and J by 4 bases, with 12 bases left in between. Germline CDR1 reads MDHEN; CDR2 reads SYDVKM. This CDR3 spans 15 amino acids. CDR3 amino acids: CASSPHGSYNSPLHF. In DNA form, the CDR3 reads TGTGCCAGCAGTCCCCATGGGAGTTATAATTCACCCCTCCACTTT.

The J gene is TRBJ1-1, the V gene TRBV5-1; D is uncertain. From germline, CDR1 is SGHRS and CDR2 YFSETQ. This CDR3 has 16 residues. Between the trimmed V and J ends, which lost 1 base and 4 bases, there was a span of 17 bases. CDR3 in DNA: TGCGCCAGCAGCTTGACCCCTTTAAATCTACGCACTGAAGCTTTCTTT. This translates into CASSLTPLNLRTEAFF.

The chain links TRBV27 to TRBJ1-4; 7 bases are a match to TRBD1. V lost 4 bases, J lost 1 base, and 12 bases stayed unmatched. The length of the CDR3 is 18 residues. Germline assignment: CDR1 MNHEY and CDR2 SMNVEV (reference sequence). DNA of the CDR3: TGTGCCAGCAGTTCCCGACAGGGAGTGAGGGGAACTAATGAAAAACTGTTTTTT. This sequence encodes CASSSRQGVRGTNEKLFF.

The genes are TRBV7-3 and TRBJ2-2; TRBD2 might be the D (6 bases). The CDR3 totals 16 residues. The germline CDR1 and CDR2 sequences are SGHTA and FQGTGA. The V and J ends lost 5 bases and 4 bases respectively, with 17 bases between them. The CDR3 loop is CASSAYPGGPTGELFF. The CDR3 nucleotides read TGTGCCAGCAGCGCGTACCCCGGGGGACCCACCGGGGAGCTGTTTTTT.

This clone was seen only a few times. The CDR3 protein is CASSPTFSLETQYF. The CDR3 bases are TGTGCCAGCAGCCCCACTTTTAGTCTGGAGACCCAGTACTTC. The V and J genes are TRBV27 and TRBJ2-5, with D unclear. The V and J ends lost 6 bases and 5 bases respectively, with 16 bases between them. This CDR3 spans 14 amino acids. Germline lookup yields CDR1 MNHEY and CDR2 SMNVEV (reference sequence).

J is TRBJ1-2 and V is TRBV19; perhaps TRBD1 as D (5 bases). CDR3 length: 13 amino acids. Deletions cut 5 bases from V and 7 bases from J, with 14 bases between. Germline V gene sequence: CDR1 LNHDA, CDR2 SQIVND (reference sequence). Written as DNA, the CDR3 is TGTGCCAGTAGTTCCCAGGGTGTCCGTGGCTACACCTTC. Encoded protein: CASSSQGVRGYTF. Together with reference TRBV19 and TRBJ1-2, the CDR3 gives the full variable domain: DGGITQSPKYLFRKEGQNVTLSCEQNLNHDAMYWYRQDPGQGLRLIYYSQIVNDFQKGDIAEGYSVSREKKESFPLTVTSAQKNPTAFYLCASSSQGVRGYTFGSGTRLTVV.

The V and J genes are TRBV11-2 and TRBJ1-4; D not resolved. V gave up 5 bases and J gave up 5 bases, with 9 bases separating them. This CDR3 comprises 13 residues. CDR1 is SGHAT and CDR2 is FQNNGV in the germline V gene. In DNA form, the CDR3 reads TGTGCCAGCAGCCTAGGTGTAAATGAAAAACTGTTTTTT. Amino acids: CASSLGVNEKLFF.

This chain joins TRBV5-1 and TRBJ1-2; D unclear. The V gene lost 4 bases and the J gene lost 0 bases, with 25 bases spanning the gap. Germline-derived CDR1 and CDR2 are SGHRS and YFSETQ. The CDR3 contains 19 residues. The CDR3 DNA is TGCGCCAGCAGCCCCCGAACGGGTTTCTTGACGGATTCTAACTATGGCTACACCTTC. It yields the protein CASSPRTGFLTDSNYGYTF. Based on the CDR3 plus reference TRBV5-1 and TRBJ1-2, the full variable domain is KAGVTQTPRYLIKTRGQQVTLSCSPISGHRSVSWYQQTPGQGLQFLFEYFSETQRNKGNFPGRFSGRQFSNSRSEMNVSTLELGDSALYLCASSPRTGFLTDSNYGYTFGSGTRLTVV.

DNA of the CDR3: TGTGCCAGCAGCGATTTAGCGGGGGTGCGGGAGACCCAGTACTTC. It yields the protein CASSDLAGVRETQYF. The rearrangement links TRBV25-1 to TRBJ2-5, with 9 nucleotides matching TRBD2. Unmatched junction bases numbered 10, after V lost 6 bases and J lost 5 bases. Germline lookup yields CDR1 MGHDK and CDR2 SYGVNS. The CDR3 contains 15 residues. Using reference TRBV25-1 and TRBJ2-5 for the parts outside the CDR3, the full variable domain is EADIYQTPRYLVIGTGKKITLECSQTMGHDKMYWYQQDPGMELHLIHYSYGVNSTEKGDLSSESTVSRIRTEHFPLTLESARPSHTSQYLCASSDLAGVRETQYFGPGTRLLVL.

This clone appeared once. The chain couples TRBV7-9 to TRBJ1-3; D is unresolved. The CDR3 is 10 residues long. The V gene's germline CDR1 is SEHNR and CDR2 FQNEAQ (reference sequence). Between the trimmed V and J ends, which lost 10 bases and 9 bases, there was a span of 10 bases. The CDR3 sequence is CATTRGTIYF. CDR3 DNA sequence: TGTGCCACTACGCGGGGCACCATATATTTT.

The chain has TRBV10-3 and TRBJ2-5, with TRBD1 matching 8 bases. The CDR3 is made up of 12 amino acids. Trimming cost V 11 bases and J 2 bases; bases outside gene matches: 4. Germline CDR1 reads ENHRY; CDR2 reads SYGVKD. Here the CDR3 DNA reads TGTGCCGGACAGGGATGGCAAGAGACCCAGTACTTC. Its protein product is CAGQGWQETQYF.

Worth noting for this clone: A junction end diverges from the germline sequence, so it may reflect a read error. The J gene is TRBJ2-2, the V gene TRBV7-2; 8 bases are shared with TRBD1. CDR1 is SGHTA, CDR2 FQGNSA, per germline. This CDR3 spans 14 amino acids. CDR3 sequence (DNA): TGTGCCAGCAGCCAGGGGGCGAAAACCGGGGAGCTGTTTTTT. Residues: CASSQGAKTGELFF.

This rearrangement joins TRBV10-3 to TRBJ1-2, with TRBD1 matching over 7 bases. Per germline, CDR1 ENHRY and CDR2 SYGVKD. The CDR3 consists of 13 residues. V trimming: 2 bases; J trimming: 5 bases; junction bases outside the gene matches: 2. The CDR3, as DNA: TGTGCCATCAGTGAGGGACAGGAGTATGGCTACACCTTC. This codes for CAISEGQEYGYTF.

The gene calls are TRBV11-2 and TRBJ2-5; D is perhaps TRBD1 (5 bases). Germline V gives CDR1 SGHAT, CDR2 FQNNGV. The CDR3 sequence is 12 residues long. With 8 bases removed from V and 4 bases from J, the gap between germline ends came to 11 bases. The CDR3 DNA reads as TGTGCCAGCCGTCGTGGGGCAGAGACCCAGTACTTC. Translation: CASRRGAETQYF.

The rearrangement joins TRBV6-6 to TRBJ2-7; D is possibly TRBD2 (6 bases). Germline V CDR1 and CDR2: MNHNY, SVGAGI (reference sequence). The CDR3 is 12 residues long. The CDR3 region has the DNA TGTGCCAGCAGTGTCGACAGTGGAGGGGTTTTTGTC. This encodes CASSVDSGGVFV.

The V gene is TRBV19, the J gene TRBJ1-6, with TRBD1 as a possible D gene (5 bases). V was pared by 2 bases and J by 1 base, with 12 bases between. CDR1 LNHDA and CDR2 SQIVND come from the germline V gene (reference sequence). The CDR3 contains 17 residues. CDR3 sequence reads: CASSIWRGDSYNSPLHF. The CDR3 nucleotides read TGTGCCAGTAGTATATGGAGGGGCGATTCCTATAATTCACCCCTCCACTTT. The complete variable domain, with remaining parts taken from reference TRBV19 and TRBJ1-6, reads DGGITQSPKYLFRKEGQNVTLSCEQNLNHDAMYWYRQDPGQGLRLIYYSQIVNDFQKGDIAEGYSVSREKKESFPLTVTSAQKNPTAFYLCASSIWRGDSYNSPLHFGNGTRLTVT.

The rearrangement uses TRBV2 and TRBJ1-3; possibly TRBD1 for D (6 bases). The germline V and J ends were trimmed by 3 bases and 4 bases, with 13 bases remaining between them. Looked up from germline, CDR1 is SNHLY and CDR2 is FYNNEI. The CDR3 spans 15 residues. The DNA for the CDR3 is TGTGCCAGCAGTGAGATTGGGGGCCCAGGAAACACCATATATTTT. This sequence encodes CASSEIGGPGNTIYF. Full variable domain (remainder filled in from reference TRBV2 and TRBJ1-3): EPEVTQTPSHQVTQMGQEVILRCVPISNHLYFYWYRQILGQKVEFLVSFYNNEISEKSEIFDDQFSVERPDGSNFTLKIRSTKLEDSAMYFCASSEIGGPGNTIYFGEGSWLTVV.